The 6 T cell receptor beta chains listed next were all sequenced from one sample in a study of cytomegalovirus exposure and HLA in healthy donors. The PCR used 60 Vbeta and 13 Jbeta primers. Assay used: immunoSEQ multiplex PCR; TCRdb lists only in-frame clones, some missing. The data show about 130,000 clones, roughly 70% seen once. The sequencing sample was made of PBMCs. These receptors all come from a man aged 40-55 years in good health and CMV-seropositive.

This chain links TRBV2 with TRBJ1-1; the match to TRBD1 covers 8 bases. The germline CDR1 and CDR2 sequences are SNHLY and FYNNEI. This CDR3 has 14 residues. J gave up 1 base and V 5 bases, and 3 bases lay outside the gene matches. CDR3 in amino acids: CASSTGQENTEAFF. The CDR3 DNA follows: TGTGCCAGCAGTACGGGACAGGAGAACACTGAAGCTTTCTTT. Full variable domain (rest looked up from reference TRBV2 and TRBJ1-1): EPEVTQTPSHQVTQMGQEVILRCVPISNHLYFYWYRQILGQKVEFLVSFYNNEISEKSEIFDDQFSVERPDGSNFTLKIRSTKLEDSAMYFCASSTGQENTEAFFGQGTRLTVV.

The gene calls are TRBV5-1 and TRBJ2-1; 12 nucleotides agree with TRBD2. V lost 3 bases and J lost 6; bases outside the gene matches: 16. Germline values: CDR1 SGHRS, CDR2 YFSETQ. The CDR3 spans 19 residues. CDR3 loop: CASSSQPQRLAGALNEQFF. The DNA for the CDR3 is TGCGCCAGCAGCTCCCAGCCCCAGCGACTAGCGGGAGCCCTCAATGAGCAGTTCTTC.

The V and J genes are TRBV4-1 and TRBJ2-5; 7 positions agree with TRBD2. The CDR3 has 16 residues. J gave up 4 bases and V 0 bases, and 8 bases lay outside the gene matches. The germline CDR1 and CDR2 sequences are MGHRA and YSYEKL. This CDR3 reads CASSQDAGETRETQYF. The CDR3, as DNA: TGCGCCAGCAGCCAAGATGCGGGGGAGACTAGAGAGACCCAGTACTTC.

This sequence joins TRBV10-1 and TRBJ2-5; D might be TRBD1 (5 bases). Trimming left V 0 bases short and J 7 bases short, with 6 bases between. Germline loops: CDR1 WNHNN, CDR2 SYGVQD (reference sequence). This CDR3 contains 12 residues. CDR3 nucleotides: TGCGCCAGCAGTGAGTCAAGGGGGACCCAGTACTTC. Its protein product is CASSESRGTQYF.

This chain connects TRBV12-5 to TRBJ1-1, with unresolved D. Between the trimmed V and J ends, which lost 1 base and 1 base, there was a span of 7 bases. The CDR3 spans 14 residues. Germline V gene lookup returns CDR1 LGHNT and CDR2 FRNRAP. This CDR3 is CASGLGGPNTEAFF. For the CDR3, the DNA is TGTGCTAGTGGTTTGGGAGGGCCGAACACTGAAGCTTTCTTT.

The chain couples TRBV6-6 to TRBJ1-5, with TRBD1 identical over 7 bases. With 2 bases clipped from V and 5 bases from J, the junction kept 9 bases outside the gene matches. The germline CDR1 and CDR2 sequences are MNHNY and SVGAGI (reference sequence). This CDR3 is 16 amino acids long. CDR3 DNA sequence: TGTGCCAGCAGTTACAGCCCTCCTACAGGGGATCAGCCCCAGCATTTT. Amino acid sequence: CASSYSPPTGDQPQHF.